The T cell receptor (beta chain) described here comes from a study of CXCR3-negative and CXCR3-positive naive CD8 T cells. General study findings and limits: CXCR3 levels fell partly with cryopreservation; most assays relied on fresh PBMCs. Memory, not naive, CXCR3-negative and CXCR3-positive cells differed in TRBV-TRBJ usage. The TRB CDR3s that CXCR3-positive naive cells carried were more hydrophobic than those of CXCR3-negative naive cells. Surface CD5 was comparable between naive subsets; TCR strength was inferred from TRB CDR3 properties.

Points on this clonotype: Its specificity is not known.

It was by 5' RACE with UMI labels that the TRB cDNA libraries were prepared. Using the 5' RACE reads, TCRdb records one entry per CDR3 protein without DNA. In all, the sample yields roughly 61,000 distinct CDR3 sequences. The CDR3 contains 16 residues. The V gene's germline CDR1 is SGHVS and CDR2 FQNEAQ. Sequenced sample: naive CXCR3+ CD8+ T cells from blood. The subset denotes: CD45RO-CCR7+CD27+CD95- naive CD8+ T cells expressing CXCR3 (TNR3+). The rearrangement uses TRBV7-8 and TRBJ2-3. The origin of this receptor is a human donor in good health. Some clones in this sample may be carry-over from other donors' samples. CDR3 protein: CASSKISTYVSDTQYF.